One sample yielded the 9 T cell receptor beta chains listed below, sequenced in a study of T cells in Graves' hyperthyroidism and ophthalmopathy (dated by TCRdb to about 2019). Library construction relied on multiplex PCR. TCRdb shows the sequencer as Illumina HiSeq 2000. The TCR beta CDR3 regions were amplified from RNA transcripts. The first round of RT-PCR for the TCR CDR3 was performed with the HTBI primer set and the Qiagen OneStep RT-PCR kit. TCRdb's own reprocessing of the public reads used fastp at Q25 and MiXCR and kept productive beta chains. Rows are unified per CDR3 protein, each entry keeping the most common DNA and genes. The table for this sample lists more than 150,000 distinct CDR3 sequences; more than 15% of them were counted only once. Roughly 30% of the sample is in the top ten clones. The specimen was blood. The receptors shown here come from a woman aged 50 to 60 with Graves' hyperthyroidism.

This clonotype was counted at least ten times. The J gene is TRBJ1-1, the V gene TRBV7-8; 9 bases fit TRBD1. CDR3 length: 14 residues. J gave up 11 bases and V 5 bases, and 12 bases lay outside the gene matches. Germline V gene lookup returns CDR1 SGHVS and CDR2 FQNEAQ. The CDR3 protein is CASSPGGRTGDAFF. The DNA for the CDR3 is TGTGCCAGCAGCCCAGGGGGACGGACAGGGGACGCTTTCTTT.

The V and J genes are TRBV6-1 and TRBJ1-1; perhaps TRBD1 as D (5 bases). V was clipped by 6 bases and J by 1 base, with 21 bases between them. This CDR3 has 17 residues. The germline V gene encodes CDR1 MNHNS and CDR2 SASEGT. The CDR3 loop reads CASSLQRSRDWNTEAFF. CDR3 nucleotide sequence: TGTGCCAGCAGCCTACAACGATCCCGGGACTGGAACACTGAAGCTTTCTTT.

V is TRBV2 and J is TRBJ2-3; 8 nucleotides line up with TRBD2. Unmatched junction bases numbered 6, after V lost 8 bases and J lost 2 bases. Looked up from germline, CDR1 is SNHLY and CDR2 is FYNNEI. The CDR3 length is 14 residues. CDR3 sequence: CASLAGFSTDTQYF. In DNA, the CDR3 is TGTGCCAGCTTAGCGGGGTTTTCCACAGATACGCAGTATTTT.

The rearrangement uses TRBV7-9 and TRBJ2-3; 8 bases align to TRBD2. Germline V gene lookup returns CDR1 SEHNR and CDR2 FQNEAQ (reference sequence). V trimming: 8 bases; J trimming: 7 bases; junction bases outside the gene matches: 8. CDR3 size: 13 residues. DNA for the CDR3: TGTGCCAGCTGTGATAGCGGGGTAAATACGCAGTATTTT. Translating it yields CASCDSGVNTQYF.

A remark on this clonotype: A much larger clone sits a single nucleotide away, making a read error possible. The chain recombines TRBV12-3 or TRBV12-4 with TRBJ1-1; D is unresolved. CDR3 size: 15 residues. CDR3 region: CANSPRVAGSAEAFF. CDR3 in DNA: TGTGCCAACAGTCCCCGAGTAGCGGGGAGCGCTGAAGCTTTCTTT.

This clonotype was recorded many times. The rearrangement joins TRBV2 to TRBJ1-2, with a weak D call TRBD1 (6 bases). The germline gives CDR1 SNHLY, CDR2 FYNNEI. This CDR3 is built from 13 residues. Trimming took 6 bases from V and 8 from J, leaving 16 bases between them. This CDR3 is CASRIQGLDGYTF. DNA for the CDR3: TGTGCCAGCAGGATACAGGGTTTAGACGGCTACACCTTC.

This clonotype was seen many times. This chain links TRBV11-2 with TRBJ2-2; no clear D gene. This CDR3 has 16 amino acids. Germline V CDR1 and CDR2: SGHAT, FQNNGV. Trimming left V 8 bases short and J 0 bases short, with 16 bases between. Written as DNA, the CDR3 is TGTGCCAGCCCCGTGTGGCGTGGGGCGAACACCGGGGAGCTGTTTTTT. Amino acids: CASPVWRGANTGELFF.

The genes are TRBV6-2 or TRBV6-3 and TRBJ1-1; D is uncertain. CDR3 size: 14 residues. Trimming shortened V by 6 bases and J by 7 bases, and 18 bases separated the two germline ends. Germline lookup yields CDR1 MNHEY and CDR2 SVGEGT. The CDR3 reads CASRGMAGNGEAFF. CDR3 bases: TGTGCCAGCAGGGGCATGGCGGGCAACGGTGAAGCTTTCTTT.

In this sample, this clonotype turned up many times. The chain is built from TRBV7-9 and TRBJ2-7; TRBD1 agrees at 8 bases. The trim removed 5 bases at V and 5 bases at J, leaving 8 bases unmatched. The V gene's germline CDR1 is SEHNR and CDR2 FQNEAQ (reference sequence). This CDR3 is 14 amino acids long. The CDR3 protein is CASSDGTGRDEQYF. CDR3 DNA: TGTGCCAGCAGCGACGGGACAGGTCGGGACGAGCAGTACTTC.